The present entry profiles one TCR beta chain with its context. As yet, its antigen is unknown. Mismatch with germline at one junction end may stem from a read error. Germline DNA was also extracted, with blood RNA taken from unsorted whole blood. Chronic HBV infection affected patients, none of whom had received treatment. Germline V lookup: CDR1 MNHEY, CDR2 SVGAGI. The CDR3 has 16 amino acids. A primer matching the constant region was used to make TCR beta cDNA from approximately 520 ng of total RNA. Nested multiplex PCR, run for three rounds with slightly modified ARM-PCR, yielded TCR beta libraries. Two initial PCR rounds of roughly 10 cycles each paired TRBV1-TRBV30 forward primers with a C-beta reverse primer. TCRdb fed the multiplex PCR reads into MiXCR, producing one record per CDR3 protein. The sample carries 300,000 to 350,000 distinct CDR3 sequences, almost 65% recorded once. The entry originates in a study of tumor-infiltrating lymphocytes in primary liver carcinoma. The wider study: Surgeons resected the patients' primary liver carcinomas. Subjects consisted of male and female patients aged 30 to 69 years.

Whole-study results and caveats: For tumor-adjacent and tumor-blood pairs, overlap was less than that seen for tumor region pairs.

The receptor was derived from a man aged 40-49 years with primary liver carcinoma and hepatitis B virus infection. V usage is TRBV6-5 and J usage is TRBJ2-7; TRBD1 aligns across 7 bases. Sequencing was performed on peripheral blood. Written as DNA, the CDR3 is TGTGCCAGCAGTTACGTTTTTAGGGGGCGAGTCGACGAGAAGTACTTC. Residues: CASSYVFRGRVDEKYF.